This T cell receptor beta chain was recorded in a study of T cell changes during pregnancy in multiple sclerosis. CDR1 and CDR2 from the germline V gene are SGHTS and YDEGEE. Trimming took off 7 bases at V and 4 bases at J, with 12 bases between the two ends. The CDR3 is 13 amino acids. TCRdb's copy holds only in-frame clones and misses some; the assay was immunoSEQ multiplex PCR. Of 40,000 to 60,000 clones detected, about nine tenths appear once; the ten largest clones hold approximately 1.6%. V is TRBV5-8 and J is TRBJ2-1; possible D gene TRBD2, 5 bases. This material consisted of peripheral blood, taken in the first trimester of pregnancy. The clonotype was recovered from a female donor in good health, enrolled as a control in a pregnancy study. CDR3 residues: CASGLYSYNEQFF. CDR3 coding DNA: TGTGCCAGCGGACTCTACTCTTACAATGAGCAGTTCTTC.